A selection of T cell receptor beta chains follows, all from one sample in a study of cytomegalovirus exposure and HLA in healthy donors. This table comes from immunoSEQ multiplex PCR, and its TCRdb copy is limited to in-frame clones, with some not included. Here the sample spans about 130,000 clones, roughly 70% being singletons. What was sequenced was PBMCs. The receptors come from a man aged 40-49 years in good health and CMV-seronegative. CDR3s include the opening cysteine and the closing phenylalanine or tryptophan. The order of the fields is V gene, D gene, J gene, clone size, CDR3 protein, CDR3 DNA. D genes are given only for firm matches. The size of a clone is reported for some rows only, either as once, few or many, or as a class for expanded clones.

>TRBV7-2|TRBD2|TRBJ2-7|-
CASSSRRGGRPRREEQYF
TGTGCCAGCAGCTCCAGGCGGGGCGGGAGGCCCCGGCGGGAAGAGCAGTACTTC
>TRBV7-9|TRBD1|TRBJ1-2|-
CASSPGQGADYGYTF
TGTGCCAGCAGCCCGGGACAGGGGGCGGACTATGGCTACACCTTC
>TRBV6-6|-|TRBJ2-2|-
CASSYSKGLGVELFF
TGTGCCAGCAGTTACTCGAAAGGGCTCGGGGTGGAGCTGTTTTTT
>TRBV15|-|TRBJ1-5|once
CATSRESGQPQHF
TGTGCCACCAGCAGAGAGAGCGGCCAGCCCCAGCATTTT
>TRBV6-1|-|TRBJ1-5|few
CASEADSNQPQHF
TGTGCCAGCGAGGCAGATAGCAATCAGCCCCAGCATTTT
>TRBV29-1|TRBD2|TRBJ2-7|-
CSVDGQGTSGGSSYEQYF
TGCAGCGTGGACGGACAGGGGACTAGCGGGGGGAGCTCCTACGAGCAGTACTTC
>TRBV5-1|-|TRBJ2-7|-
CASSLTQHGEQYF
TGCGCCAGCAGCCTGACTCAACACGGGGAGCAGTACTTC
>TRBV2|-|TRBJ1-5|few
CASSVAGNQPQHF
TGTGCCAGCTCCGTGGCAGGCAATCAGCCCCAGCATTTT
>TRBV6-5|-|TRBJ2-5|-
CASSYGGSQETQYF
TGTGCCAGCAGTTATGGGGGCAGTCAAGAGACCCAGTACTTC
>TRBV19|TRBD1|TRBJ1-2|-
CASSTPTGVSYGYTF
TGTGCCAGTAGTACACCCACAGGGGTGAGCTATGGCTACACCTTC
>TRBV7-9|-|TRBJ1-4|once
CASSLMFGGPNEKLFF
TGTGCCAGCAGCTTAATGTTCGGGGGGCCTAATGAAAAACTGTTTTTT
>TRBV5-1|TRBD2|TRBJ2-7|-
CASSSGLAGPYEQYF
TGCGCCAGCAGCTCGGGACTAGCGGGACCCTACGAGCAGTACTTC
>TRBV7-3|-|TRBJ2-2|-
CASSPGQTNTGELFF
TGTGCCAGCAGCCCCGGACAGACTAACACCGGGGAGCTGTTTTTT
>TRBV6-4|TRBD1|TRBJ1-2|-
CASRPRDRSSGYTF
TGTGCCAGCAGGCCCCGGGACAGGTCCTCTGGCTACACCTTC
>TRBV7-2|-|TRBJ1-1|-
CASSAGLTTEAFF
TGTGCCAGCAGCGCAGGGCTGACCACTGAAGCTTTCTTT
>TRBV11-3|TRBD1|TRBJ1-2|-
CASSVNPGQGGYTF
TGTGCCAGCAGCGTGAATCCGGGACAGGGGGGCTACACCTTC
>TRBV29-1|TRBD1|TRBJ2-5|-
CSVDRGRETQYF
TGCAGCGTTGACAGGGGGCGAGAGACCCAGTACTTC
>TRBV9|-|TRBJ1-2|-
CASSTHYGYTF
TGTGCCAGCAGCACACACTATGGCTACACCTTC
>TRBV7-9|-|TRBJ1-5|-
CASSPGLGQPQHF
TGTGCCAGCAGCCCAGGGTTGGGTCAGCCCCAGCATTTT
>TRBV29-1|-|TRBJ1-5|once
CSARGGGNQPQHF
TGCAGCGCCCGGGGGGGCGGAAATCAGCCCCAGCATTTT
>TRBV4-1|TRBD1|TRBJ2-7|-
CASSPMKGANYEQYF
TGCGCCAGCAGCCCCATGAAGGGGGCCAACTACGAGCAGTACTTC
>TRBV4-1|TRBD1|TRBJ2-1|-
CASSPGGPILNEQFF
TGCGCCAGCAGTCCAGGGGGCCCAATCTTGAATGAGCAGTTCTTC
>TRBV4-3|TRBD1|TRBJ2-3|once
CASSQQTGGPTDTQYF
TGCGCCAGCAGCCAACAAACAGGGGGTCCCACAGATACGCAGTATTTT
>TRBV25-1|-|TRBJ1-1|-
CASSEQGIGTEAFF
TGTGCCAGCAGTGAACAGGGGATAGGGACTGAAGCTTTCTTT
>TRBV4-1|TRBD1|TRBJ1-2|-
CASSQGPGQDYGYTF
TGCGCCAGCAGCCAAGGCCCCGGACAGGACTATGGCTACACCTTC
>TRBV5-4|TRBD2|TRBJ2-3|-
CASSFLLAGSTDTQYF
TGTGCCAGCAGCTTTTTACTAGCGGGGAGCACAGATACGCAGTATTTT
>TRBV28|-|TRBJ2-7|-
CASSLQSREQYF
TGTGCCAGCAGTCTACAGTCTCGGGAGCAGTACTTC
>TRBV7-7|TRBD1|TRBJ2-5|-
CASSLNPGTVQETQYF
TGTGCCAGCAGCTTAAACCCGGGGACAGTCCAAGAGACCCAGTACTTC
>TRBV5-4|TRBD1|TRBJ2-7|-
CASSLGQGSYEQYF
TGTGCCAGCAGCTTGGGACAGGGCTCCTACGAGCAGTACTTC
>TRBV29-1|-|TRBJ1-1|-
CSAFPRGMSTEAFF
TGCAGCGCCTTTCCGCGAGGGATGAGCACTGAAGCTTTCTTT
>TRBV4-3|TRBD1|TRBJ1-2|-
CASSDRGQTNYGYTF
TGCGCCAGCAGCGATCGGGGACAGACCAACTATGGCTACACCTTC
>TRBV27|-|TRBJ2-2|-
CASQGDTGELFF
TGTGCCAGCCAAGGGGATACCGGGGAGCTGTTTTTT
>TRBV2|-|TRBJ2-7|once
CASSPPGLHYEQYF
TGTGCCAGCAGTCCACCGGGACTCCACTACGAGCAGTACTTC
>TRBV6-5|-|TRBJ2-2|few
CASTAGWTGELFF
TGTGCCAGCACTGCGGGGTGGACCGGGGAGCTGTTTTTT
>TRBV5-1|-|TRBJ1-1|-
CASSLVEYTEAFF
TGCGCCAGCAGCTTGGTGGAGTACACTGAAGCTTTCTTT
>TRBV5-3|TRBD1|TRBJ2-7|-
CARSQRDRGSSYEQYF
TGTGCCAGAAGCCAACGGGACAGGGGGTCGTCCTACGAGCAGTACTTC
>TRBV29-1|TRBD1|TRBJ2-2|-
CSVRTGSRTGELFF
TGCAGCGTTCGGACAGGGTCTAGAACCGGGGAGCTGTTTTTT
>TRBV5-4|TRBD1|TRBJ2-6|once
CASSAGTGPSGANVLTF
TGTGCCAGCAGCGCCGGGACAGGGCCCTCTGGGGCCAACGTCCTGACTTTC
>TRBV19|-|TRBJ2-5|-
CATTPRGGETQYF
TGTGCCACCACGCCCAGGGGCGGAGAGACCCAGTACTTC
>TRBV30|TRBD1|TRBJ1-2|-
CAWSGQPPATGVSYGYTF
TGTGCCTGGAGTGGACAACCCCCTGCTACAGGGGTCTCCTATGGCTACACCTTC
>TRBV5-1|-|TRBJ2-5|few
CASSLDGRTIETQYF
TGCGCCAGCAGCTTGGACGGGAGAACTATAGAGACCCAGTACTTC
>TRBV25-1|-|TRBJ1-1|-
CASSRQPGTEAFF
TGTGCCAGCAGTAGGCAGCCGGGCACTGAAGCTTTCTTT
>TRBV7-2|-|TRBJ1-6|-
CASSLGGGSRGSPLHF
TGTGCCAGCAGCCTGGGCGGGGGGTCGAGAGGATCACCCCTCCACTTT
>TRBV27|TRBD1|TRBJ2-1|-
CASSSTGGREQFF
TGTGCCAGCAGTTCGACAGGGGGAAGAGAGCAGTTCTTC
>TRBV7-2|TRBD1|TRBJ1-1|-
CASSLARTGGTEAFF
TGTGCCAGCAGCTTAGCGCGCACAGGGGGCACTGAAGCTTTCTTT
>TRBV2|TRBD1|TRBJ2-2|-
CASSGQGNTGELFF
TGTGCCAGCAGTGGACAGGGGAACACCGGGGAGCTGTTTTTT
>TRBV29-1|TRBD1|TRBJ2-5|-
CSVGGQLQETQYF
TGCAGCGTTGGGGGACAGCTCCAAGAGACCCAGTACTTC
>TRBV27|TRBD1|TRBJ1-5|-
CASSPDRESNQPQHF
TGTGCCAGCAGCCCCGACAGGGAGAGCAATCAGCCCCAGCATTTT
>TRBV10-3|TRBD2|TRBJ2-7|-
CAISESVAGAGEQYF
TGTGCCATCAGTGAGTCGGTAGCGGGAGCGGGCGAGCAGTACTTC
>TRBV15|TRBD1|TRBJ1-3|-
CATSRDRGDGNTIYF
TGTGCCACCAGCAGGGACAGGGGAGATGGAAACACCATATATTTT
>TRBV6-5|-|TRBJ1-4|once
CASRGPSNPNEKLFF
TGTGCCAGCAGGGGCCCATCCAACCCAAATGAAAAACTGTTTTTT
>TRBV19|TRBD1|TRBJ1-2|-
CASSIVVGQVIGYTF
TGTGCCAGTAGTATAGTGGTGGGACAGGTCATAGGCTACACCTTC